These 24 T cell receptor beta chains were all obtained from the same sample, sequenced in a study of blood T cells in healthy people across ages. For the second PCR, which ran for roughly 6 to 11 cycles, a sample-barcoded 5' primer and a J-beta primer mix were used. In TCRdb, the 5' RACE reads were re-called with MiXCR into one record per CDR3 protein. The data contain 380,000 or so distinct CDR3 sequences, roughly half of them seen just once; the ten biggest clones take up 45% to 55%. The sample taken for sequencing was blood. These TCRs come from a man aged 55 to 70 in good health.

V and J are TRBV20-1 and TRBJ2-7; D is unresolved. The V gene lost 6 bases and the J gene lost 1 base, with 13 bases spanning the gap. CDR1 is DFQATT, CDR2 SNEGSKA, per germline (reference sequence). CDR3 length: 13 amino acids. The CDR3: CSALRAVSYEQYF. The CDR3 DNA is TGCAGTGCCCTCCGGGCGGTATCCTACGAGCAGTACTTC.

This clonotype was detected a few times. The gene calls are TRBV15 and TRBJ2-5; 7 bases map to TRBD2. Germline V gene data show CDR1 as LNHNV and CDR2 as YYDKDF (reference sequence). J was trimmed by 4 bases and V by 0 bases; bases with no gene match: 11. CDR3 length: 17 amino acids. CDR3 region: CATSREGTGGGVETQYF. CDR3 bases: TGTGCCACCAGCAGAGAGGGGACTGGCGGGGGAGTAGAGACCCAGTACTTC.

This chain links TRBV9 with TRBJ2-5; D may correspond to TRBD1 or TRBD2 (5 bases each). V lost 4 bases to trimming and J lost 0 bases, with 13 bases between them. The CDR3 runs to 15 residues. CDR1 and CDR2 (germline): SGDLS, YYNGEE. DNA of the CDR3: TGTGCCAGCAGCTCGGGACCAAAGTACCAAGAGACCCAGTACTTC. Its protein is CASSSGPKYQETQYF.

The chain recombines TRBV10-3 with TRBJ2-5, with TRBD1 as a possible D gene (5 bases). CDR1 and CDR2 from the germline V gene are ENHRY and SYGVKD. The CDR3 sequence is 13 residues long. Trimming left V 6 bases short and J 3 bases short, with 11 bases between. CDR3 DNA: TGTGCCATCAGGAACCAGGGTGAAGAGACCCAGTACTTC. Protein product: CAIRNQGEETQYF.

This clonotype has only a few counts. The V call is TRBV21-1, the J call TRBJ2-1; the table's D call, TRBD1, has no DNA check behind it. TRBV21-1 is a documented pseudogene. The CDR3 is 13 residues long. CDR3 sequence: CASSAPRGGSQFF. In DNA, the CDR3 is TGTGCCAGCAGCGCCCCCCGGGGAGGGAGTCAGTTCTTC.

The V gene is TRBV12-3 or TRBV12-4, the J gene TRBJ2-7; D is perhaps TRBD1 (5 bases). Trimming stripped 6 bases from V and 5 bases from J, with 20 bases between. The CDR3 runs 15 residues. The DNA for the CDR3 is TGTGCCAGCAGCCGTGACAGAATCCTGATCGACGAGCAGTACTTC. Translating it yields CASSRDRILIDEQYF.

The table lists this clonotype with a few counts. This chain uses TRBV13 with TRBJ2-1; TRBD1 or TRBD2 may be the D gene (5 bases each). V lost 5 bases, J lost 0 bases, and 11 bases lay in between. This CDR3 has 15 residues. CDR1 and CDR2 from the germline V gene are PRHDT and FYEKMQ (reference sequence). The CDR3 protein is CASSQGGSSYNEQFF. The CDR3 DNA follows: TGTGCCAGCAGCCAGGGTGGGAGCTCCTACAATGAGCAGTTCTTC.

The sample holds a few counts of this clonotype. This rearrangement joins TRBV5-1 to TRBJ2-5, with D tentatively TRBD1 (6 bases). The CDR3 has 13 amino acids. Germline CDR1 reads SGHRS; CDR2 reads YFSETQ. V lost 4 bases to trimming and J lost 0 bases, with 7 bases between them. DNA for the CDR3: TGCGCCAGCAGCCGGACAGACCAAGAGACCCAGTACTTC. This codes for CASSRTDQETQYF.

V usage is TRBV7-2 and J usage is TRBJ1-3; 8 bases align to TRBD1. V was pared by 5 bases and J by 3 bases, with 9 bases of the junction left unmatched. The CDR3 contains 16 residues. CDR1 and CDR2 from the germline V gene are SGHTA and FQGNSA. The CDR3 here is CASSQITGGSGNTIYF. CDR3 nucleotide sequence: TGTGCCAGCAGCCAAATTACAGGGGGTAGTGGAAACACCATATATTTT. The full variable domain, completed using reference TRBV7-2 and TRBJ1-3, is GAGVSQSPSNKVTEKGKDVELRCDPISGHTALYWYRQSLGQGLEFLIYFQGNSAPDKSGLPSDRFSAERTGGSVSTLTIQRTQQEDSAVYLCASSQITGGSGNTIYFGEGSWLTVV.

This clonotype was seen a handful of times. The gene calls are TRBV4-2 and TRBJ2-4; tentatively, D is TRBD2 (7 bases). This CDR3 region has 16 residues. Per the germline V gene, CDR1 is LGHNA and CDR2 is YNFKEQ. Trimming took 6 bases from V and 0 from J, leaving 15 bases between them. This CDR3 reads CASSNRGAEAKNIQYF. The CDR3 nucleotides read TGTGCCAGCAGTAACCGGGGGGCGGAAGCCAAAAACATTCAGTACTTC.

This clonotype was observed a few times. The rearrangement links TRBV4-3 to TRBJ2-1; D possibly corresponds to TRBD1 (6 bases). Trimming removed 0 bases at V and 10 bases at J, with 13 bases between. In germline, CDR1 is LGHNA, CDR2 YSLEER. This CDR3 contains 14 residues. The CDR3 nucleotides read TGCGCCAGCAGCCAAGATGCGACAGGCCTAGAGCAGTTCTTC. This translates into CASSQDATGLEQFF.

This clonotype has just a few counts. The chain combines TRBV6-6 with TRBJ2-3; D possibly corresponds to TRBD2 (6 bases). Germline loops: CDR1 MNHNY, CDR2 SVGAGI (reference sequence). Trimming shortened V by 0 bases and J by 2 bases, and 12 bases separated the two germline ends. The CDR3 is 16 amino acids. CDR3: CASSYSGRGITDTQYF. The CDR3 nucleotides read TGTGCCAGCAGTTACTCAGGGCGGGGAATCACAGATACGCAGTATTTT.

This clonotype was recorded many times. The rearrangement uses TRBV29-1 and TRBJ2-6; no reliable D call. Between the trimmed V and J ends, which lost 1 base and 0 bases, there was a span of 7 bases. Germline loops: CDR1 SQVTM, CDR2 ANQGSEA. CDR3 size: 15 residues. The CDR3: CSVEGGSSGANVLTF. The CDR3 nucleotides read TGCAGCGTTGAAGGAGGTAGCTCTGGGGCCAACGTCCTGACTTTC.

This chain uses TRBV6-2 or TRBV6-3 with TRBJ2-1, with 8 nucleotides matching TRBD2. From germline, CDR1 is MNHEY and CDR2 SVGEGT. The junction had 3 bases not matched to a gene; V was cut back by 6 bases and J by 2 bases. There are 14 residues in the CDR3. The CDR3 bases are TGTGCCAGCAGGGGACTAGGCCCCTACAATGAGCAGTTCTTC. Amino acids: CASRGLGPYNEQFF.

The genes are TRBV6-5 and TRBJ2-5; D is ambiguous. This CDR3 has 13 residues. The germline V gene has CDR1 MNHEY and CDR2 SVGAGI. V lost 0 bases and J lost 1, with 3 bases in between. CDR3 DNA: TGTGCCAGCAGTTACTCAGGCCAAGAGACCCAGTACTTC. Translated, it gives CASSYSGQETQYF.

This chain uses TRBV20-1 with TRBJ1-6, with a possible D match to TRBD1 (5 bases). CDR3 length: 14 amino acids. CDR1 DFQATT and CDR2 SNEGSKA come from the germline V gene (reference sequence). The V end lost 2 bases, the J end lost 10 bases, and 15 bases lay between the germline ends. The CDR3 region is CSARSGGSWSPLHF. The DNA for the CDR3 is TGCAGTGCTAGAAGTGGGGGATCATGGTCACCCCTCCACTTT.

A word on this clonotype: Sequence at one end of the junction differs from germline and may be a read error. The CDR3 DNA follows: TGTGCCAGCAGTTACGGGACAAACTTCGGGCCCTCTGGGGCCGACGTCCTGACTTTC. Translated: CASSYGTNFGPSGADVLTF. The genes are TRBV6-5 and TRBJ2-6; D is possibly TRBD1 (6 bases). The CDR3 runs 19 residues. Germline CDR1 MNHEY, CDR2 SVGAGI.

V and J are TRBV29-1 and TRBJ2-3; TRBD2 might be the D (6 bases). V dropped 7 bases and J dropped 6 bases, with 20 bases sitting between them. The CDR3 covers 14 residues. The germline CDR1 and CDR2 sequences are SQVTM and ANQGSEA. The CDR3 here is CSARGRLPRDTQYF. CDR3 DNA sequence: TGCAGCGCCCGGGGGAGACTGCCGAGGGATACGCAGTATTTT.

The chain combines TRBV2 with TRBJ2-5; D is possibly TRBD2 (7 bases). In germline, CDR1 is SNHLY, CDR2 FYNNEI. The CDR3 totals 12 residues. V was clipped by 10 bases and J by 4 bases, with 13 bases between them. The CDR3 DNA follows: TGTGCCAAAGGAGGGGGGGGAGAGACCCAGTACTTC. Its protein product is CAKGGGGETQYF.

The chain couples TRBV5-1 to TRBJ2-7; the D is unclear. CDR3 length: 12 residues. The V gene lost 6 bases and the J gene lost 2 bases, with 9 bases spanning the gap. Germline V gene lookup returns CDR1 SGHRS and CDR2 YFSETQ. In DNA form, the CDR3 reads TGCGCCAGCAAGGCAGGAGCCTACGAGCAGTACTTC. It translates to CASKAGAYEQYF. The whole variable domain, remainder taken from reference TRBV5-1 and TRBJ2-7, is KAGVTQTPRYLIKTRGQQVTLSCSPISGHRSVSWYQQTPGQGLQFLFEYFSETQRNKGNFPGRFSGRQFSNSRSEMNVSTLELGDSALYLCASKAGAYEQYFGPGTRLTVT.

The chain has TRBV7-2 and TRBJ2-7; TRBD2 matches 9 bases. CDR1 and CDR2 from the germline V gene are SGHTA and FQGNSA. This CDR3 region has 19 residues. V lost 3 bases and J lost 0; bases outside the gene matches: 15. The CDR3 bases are TGTGCCAGCAGCTTTACCGGGACAGTCCTGACTAGCGGCTCCTACGAGCAGTACTTC. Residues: CASSFTGTVLTSGSYEQYF. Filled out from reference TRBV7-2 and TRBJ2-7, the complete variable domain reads GAGVSQSPSNKVTEKGKDVELRCDPISGHTALYWYRQSLGQGLEFLIYFQGNSAPDKSGLPSDRFSAERTGGSVSTLTIQRTQQEDSAVYLCASSFTGTVLTSGSYEQYFGPGTRLTVT.

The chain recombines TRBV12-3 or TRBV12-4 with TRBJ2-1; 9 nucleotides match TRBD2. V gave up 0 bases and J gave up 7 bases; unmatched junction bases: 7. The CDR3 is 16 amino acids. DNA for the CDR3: TGTGCCAGCAGTTTAGCGGAGCGGGGGGTTGGAAATGAGCAGTTCTTC. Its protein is CASSLAERGVGNEQFF.

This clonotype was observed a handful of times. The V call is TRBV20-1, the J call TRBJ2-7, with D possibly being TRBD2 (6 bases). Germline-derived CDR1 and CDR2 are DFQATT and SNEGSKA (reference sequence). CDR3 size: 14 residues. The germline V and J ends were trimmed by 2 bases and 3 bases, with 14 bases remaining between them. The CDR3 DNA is TGCAGTGCTAGAAACCGGGACTCCCTCTACGAGCAGTACTTC. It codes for CSARNRDSLYEQYF.

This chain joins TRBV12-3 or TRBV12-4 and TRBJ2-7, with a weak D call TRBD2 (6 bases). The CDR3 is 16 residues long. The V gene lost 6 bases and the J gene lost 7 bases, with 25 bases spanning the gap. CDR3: CASRTETGSGYNEQYF. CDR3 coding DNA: TGTGCCAGCAGGACAGAAACGGGTAGCGGATACAATGAGCAGTACTTC.